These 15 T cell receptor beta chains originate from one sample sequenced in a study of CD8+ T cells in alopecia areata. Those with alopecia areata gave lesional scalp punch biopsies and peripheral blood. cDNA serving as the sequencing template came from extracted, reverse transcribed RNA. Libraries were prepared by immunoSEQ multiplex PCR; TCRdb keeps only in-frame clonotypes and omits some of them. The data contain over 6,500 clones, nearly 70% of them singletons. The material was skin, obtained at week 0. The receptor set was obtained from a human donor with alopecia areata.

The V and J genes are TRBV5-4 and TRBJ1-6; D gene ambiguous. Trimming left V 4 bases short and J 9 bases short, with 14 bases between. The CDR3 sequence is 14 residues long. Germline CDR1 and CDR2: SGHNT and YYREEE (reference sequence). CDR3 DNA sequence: TGTGCCAGCAGCCTTGGTACTGCTGGTTCACCCCTCCACTTT. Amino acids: CASSLGTAGSPLHF.

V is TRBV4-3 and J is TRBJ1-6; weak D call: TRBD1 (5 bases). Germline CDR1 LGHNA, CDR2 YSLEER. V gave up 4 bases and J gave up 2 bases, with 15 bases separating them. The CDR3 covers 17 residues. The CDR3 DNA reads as TGCGCCAGCAGCCGCGTAACGACAGACCCCTATAATTCACCCCTCCACTTT. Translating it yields CASSRVTTDPYNSPLHF.

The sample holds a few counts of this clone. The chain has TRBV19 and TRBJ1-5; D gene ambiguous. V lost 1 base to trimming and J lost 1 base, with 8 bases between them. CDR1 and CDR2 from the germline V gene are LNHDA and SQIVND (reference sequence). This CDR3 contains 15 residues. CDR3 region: CASSIGGGSNQPQHF. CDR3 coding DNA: TGTGCCAGTAGTATAGGGGGAGGGAGCAATCAGCCCCAGCATTTT.

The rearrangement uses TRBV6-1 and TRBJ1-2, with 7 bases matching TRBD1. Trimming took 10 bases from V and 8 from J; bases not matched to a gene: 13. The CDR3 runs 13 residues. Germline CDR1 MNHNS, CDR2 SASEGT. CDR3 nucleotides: TGTGCCATCACCCTACAGGGGCGGGAGGGCTACACCTTC. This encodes CAITLQGREGYTF.

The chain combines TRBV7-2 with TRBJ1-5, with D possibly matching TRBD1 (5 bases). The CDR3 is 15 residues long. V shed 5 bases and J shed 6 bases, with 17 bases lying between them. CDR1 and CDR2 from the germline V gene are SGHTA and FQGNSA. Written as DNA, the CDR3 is TGTGCCAGCAGCCCTCGCGCAGGGACGACTCAGCCCCAGCATTTT. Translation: CASSPRAGTTQPQHF. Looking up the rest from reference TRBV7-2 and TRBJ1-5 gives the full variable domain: GAGVSQSPSNKVTEKGKDVELRCDPISGHTALYWYRQSLGQGLEFLIYFQGNSAPDKSGLPSDRFSAERTGGSVSTLTIQRTQQEDSAVYLCASSPRAGTTQPQHFGDGTRLSIL.

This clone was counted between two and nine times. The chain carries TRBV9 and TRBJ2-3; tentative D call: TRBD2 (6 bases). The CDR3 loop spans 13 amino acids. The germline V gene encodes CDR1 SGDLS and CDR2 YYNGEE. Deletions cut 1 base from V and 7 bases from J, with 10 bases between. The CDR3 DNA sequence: TGTGCCAGCAGCGTAATCGGGGGAAATACGCAGTATTTT. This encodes CASSVIGGNTQYF.

CDR3 in DNA: TGTGCCAGCAGTTACCCCAGGACAGGGTCGCCTTCACCCCTCCACTTT. It encodes CASSYPRTGSPSPLHF. The chain links TRBV6-6 to TRBJ1-6, with 8 bases that match TRBD1. This CDR3 has 16 residues. Germline-derived CDR1 and CDR2 are MNHNY and SVGAGI (reference sequence). V was clipped by 2 bases and J by 9 bases; unmatched bases: 9.

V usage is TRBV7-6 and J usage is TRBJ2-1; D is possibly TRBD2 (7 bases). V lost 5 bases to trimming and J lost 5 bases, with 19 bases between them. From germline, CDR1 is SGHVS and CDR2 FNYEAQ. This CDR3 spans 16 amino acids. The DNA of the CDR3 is TGTGCCAGCAGCGTCGCCAGGGGCGGGGGCCACAATGAGCAGTTCTTC. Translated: CASSVARGGGHNEQFF.

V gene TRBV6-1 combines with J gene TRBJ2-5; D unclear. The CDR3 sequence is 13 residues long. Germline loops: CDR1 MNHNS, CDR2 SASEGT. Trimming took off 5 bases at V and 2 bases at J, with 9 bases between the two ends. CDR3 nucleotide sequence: TGTGCCAGCAGTCGGGCTAAGCAAGAGACCCAGTACTTC. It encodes CASSRAKQETQYF.

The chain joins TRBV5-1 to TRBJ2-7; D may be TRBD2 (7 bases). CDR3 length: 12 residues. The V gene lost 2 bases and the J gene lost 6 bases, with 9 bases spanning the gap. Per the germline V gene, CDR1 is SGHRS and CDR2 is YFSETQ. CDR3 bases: TGCGCCAGCAGCTTCGGGGGGCTCGAGCAGTACTTC. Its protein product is CASSFGGLEQYF.

The CDR3 DNA reads as TGCGCCAGCAGCTTACGCGGAATGGGAACAGATACGCAGTATTTT. Translating gives CASSLRGMGTDTQYF. J is TRBJ2-3 and V is TRBV5-1; no definite D call. The CDR3 extends over 15 amino acids. Trimming removed 2 bases from V and 3 bases from J, with 13 bases in between. Germline V gives CDR1 SGHRS, CDR2 YFSETQ.

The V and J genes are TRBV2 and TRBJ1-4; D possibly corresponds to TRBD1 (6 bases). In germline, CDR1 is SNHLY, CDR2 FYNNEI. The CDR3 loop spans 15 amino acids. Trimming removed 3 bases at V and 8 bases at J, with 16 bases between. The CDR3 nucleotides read TGTGCCAGCAGTGATTCCGGGGGCCTCTGGGAAAAACTGTTTTTT. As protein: CASSDSGGLWEKLFF.

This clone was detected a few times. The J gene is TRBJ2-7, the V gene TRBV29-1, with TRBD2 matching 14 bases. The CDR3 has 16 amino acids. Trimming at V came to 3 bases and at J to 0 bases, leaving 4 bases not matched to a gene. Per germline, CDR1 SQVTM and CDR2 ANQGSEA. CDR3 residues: CSVDGTSGGNSYEQYF. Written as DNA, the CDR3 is TGCAGCGTTGATGGGACTAGCGGGGGTAACTCCTACGAGCAGTACTTC.

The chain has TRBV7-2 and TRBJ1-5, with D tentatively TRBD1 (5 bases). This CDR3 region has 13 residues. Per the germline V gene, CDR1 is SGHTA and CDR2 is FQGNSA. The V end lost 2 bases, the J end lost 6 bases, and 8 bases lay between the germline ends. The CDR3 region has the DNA TGTGCCAGCAGCTTACAGGGCACTCAGCCCCAGCATTTT. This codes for CASSLQGTQPQHF.

The CDR3, as DNA: TGTGCCAGCAGTTTTATCCCTCCCTCCCCCAATCAGCCCCAGCATTTT. Its protein product is CASSFIPPSPNQPQHF. The V call is TRBV27, the J call TRBJ1-5, with D hard to call. This CDR3 has 16 amino acids. Trimming stripped 3 bases from V and 3 bases from J, with 15 bases between. The germline CDR1 and CDR2 sequences are MNHEY and SMNVEV (reference sequence).